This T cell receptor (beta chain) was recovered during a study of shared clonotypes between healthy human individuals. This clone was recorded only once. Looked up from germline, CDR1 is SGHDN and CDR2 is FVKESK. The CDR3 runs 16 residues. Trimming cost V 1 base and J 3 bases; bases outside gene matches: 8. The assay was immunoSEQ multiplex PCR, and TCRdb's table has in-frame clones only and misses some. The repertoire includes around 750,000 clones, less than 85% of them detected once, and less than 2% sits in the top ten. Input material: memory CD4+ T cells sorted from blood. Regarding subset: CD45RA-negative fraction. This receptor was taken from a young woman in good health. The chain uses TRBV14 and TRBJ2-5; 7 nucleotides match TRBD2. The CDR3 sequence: CASSQGRAGRKETQYF. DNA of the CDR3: TGTGCCAGCAGCCAAGGACGAGCGGGAAGAAAAGAGACCCAGTACTTC.